The 3 T cell receptor beta chains presented below share a single source sample, sequenced in a study of PD-1 blockade in classical Hodgkin lymphoma. Using immunoSEQ multiplex PCR, the repertoire was profiled, and TCRdb retains in-frame clones only, with some absent. Of tens of thousands of clones listed, roughly 85% are singletons. Documented time point: cycle 4 day 1 (C4D1), after 6 weeks of nivolumab. The patients all showed relapse after autologous stem cell transplantation, while their brentuximab vedotin exposure varied. Sequencing was performed on peripheral blood mononuclear cells (PBMCs), taken before the fourth cycle of nivolumab. The receptors originated from a human donor with classical Hodgkin lymphoma.

In nucleotides, the CDR3 is TGTGCCAGCAGTCCGGGACAGGGAGATTTCTACACCTTC. Translated: CASSPGQGDFYTF. The V gene is TRBV6-5, the J gene TRBJ1-2, with TRBD1 matching 9 bases. Germline-derived CDR1 and CDR2 are MNHEY and SVGAGI. Unmatched junction bases numbered 8, after V lost 5 bases and J lost 10 bases. The CDR3 spans 13 residues.

The chain's CDR3 is CASSFVGTEQYF. Here the CDR3 DNA reads TGCGCCAGCAGCTTTGTAGGAACAGAGCAGTACTTC. V and J are TRBV5-1 and TRBJ2-7, with unresolved D. Germline CDR1 and CDR2: SGHRS and YFSETQ. Trimming took 2 bases from V and 7 from J, leaving 10 bases between them. The CDR3 runs 12 residues.

The J gene is TRBJ2-3, the V gene TRBV5-1, with 8 bases identical to TRBD2. The CDR3 has 15 residues. Unmatched junction bases numbered 4, after V lost 0 bases and J lost 4 bases. In germline, CDR1 is SGHRS, CDR2 YFSETQ. DNA of the CDR3: TGCGCCAGCAGCTTGGACGGACTAGCACCAGATACGCAGTATTTT. Encoded protein: CASSLDGLAPDTQYF.